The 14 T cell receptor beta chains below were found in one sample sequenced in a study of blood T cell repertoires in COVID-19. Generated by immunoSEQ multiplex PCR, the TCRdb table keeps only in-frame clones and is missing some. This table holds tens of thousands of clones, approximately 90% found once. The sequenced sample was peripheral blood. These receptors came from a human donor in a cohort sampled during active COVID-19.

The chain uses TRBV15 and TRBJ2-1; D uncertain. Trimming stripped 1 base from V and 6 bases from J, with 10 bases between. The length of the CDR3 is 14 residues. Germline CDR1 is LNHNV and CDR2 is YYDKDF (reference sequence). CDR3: CATSRVRYVNEQFF. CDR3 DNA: TGTGCCACCAGCAGAGTGCGGTACGTCAATGAGCAGTTCTTC.

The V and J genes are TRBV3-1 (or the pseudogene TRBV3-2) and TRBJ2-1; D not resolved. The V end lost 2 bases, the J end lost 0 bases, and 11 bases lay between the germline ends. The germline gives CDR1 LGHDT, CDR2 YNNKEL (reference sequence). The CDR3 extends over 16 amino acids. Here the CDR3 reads CASSQMPTPSYNEQFF. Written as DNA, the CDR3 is TGTGCCAGCAGCCAAATGCCTACTCCCTCCTACAATGAGCAGTTCTTC.

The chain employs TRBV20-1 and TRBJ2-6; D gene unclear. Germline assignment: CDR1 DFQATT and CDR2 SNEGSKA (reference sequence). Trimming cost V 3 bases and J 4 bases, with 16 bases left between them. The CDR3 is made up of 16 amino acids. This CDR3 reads CSASFHRNPGANVLTF. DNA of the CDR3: TGCAGTGCTAGTTTTCATAGAAACCCCGGGGCCAACGTCCTGACTTTC.

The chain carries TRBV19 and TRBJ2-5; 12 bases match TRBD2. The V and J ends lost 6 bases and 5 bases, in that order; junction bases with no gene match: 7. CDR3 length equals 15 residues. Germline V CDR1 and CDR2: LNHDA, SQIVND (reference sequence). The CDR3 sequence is CASSRGLAGRETQYF. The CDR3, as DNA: TGTGCCAGTAGCCGCGGACTAGCGGGGAGGGAGACCCAGTACTTC. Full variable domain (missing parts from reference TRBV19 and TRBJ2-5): DGGITQSPKYLFRKEGQNVTLSCEQNLNHDAMYWYRQDPGQGLRLIYYSQIVNDFQKGDIAEGYSVSREKKESFPLTVTSAQKNPTAFYLCASSRGLAGRETQYFGPGTRLLVL.

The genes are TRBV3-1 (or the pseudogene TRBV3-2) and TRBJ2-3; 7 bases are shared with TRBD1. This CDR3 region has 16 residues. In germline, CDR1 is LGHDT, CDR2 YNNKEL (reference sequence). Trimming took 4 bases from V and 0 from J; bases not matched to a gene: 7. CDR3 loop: CASSPRTGSSTDTQYF. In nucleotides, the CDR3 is TGTGCCAGCAGCCCCCGGACAGGTTCAAGCACAGATACGCAGTATTTT.

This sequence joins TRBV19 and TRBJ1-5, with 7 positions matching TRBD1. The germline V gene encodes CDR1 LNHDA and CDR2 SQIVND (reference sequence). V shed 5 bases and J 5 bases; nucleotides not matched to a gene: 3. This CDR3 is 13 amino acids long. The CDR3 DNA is TGTGCCAGTAGTTGGACAGGTGATCAGCCCCAGCATTTT. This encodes CASSWTGDQPQHF. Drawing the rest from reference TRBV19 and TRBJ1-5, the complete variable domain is DGGITQSPKYLFRKEGQNVTLSCEQNLNHDAMYWYRQDPGQGLRLIYYSQIVNDFQKGDIAEGYSVSREKKESFPLTVTSAQKNPTAFYLCASSWTGDQPQHFGDGTRLSIL.

The CDR3 nucleotides are TGTGCCAGCAGTTCCCGTCCTAGCGGCGCGAACACCGGGGAGCTGTTTTTT. Translating it yields CASSSRPSGANTGELFF. V gene TRBV7-3 combines with J gene TRBJ2-2; the match to TRBD2 covers 7 bases. Germline CDR1 and CDR2: SGHTA and FQGTGA. The CDR3 is made up of 17 amino acids. V shed 6 bases and J 0 bases; nucleotides not matched to a gene: 10.

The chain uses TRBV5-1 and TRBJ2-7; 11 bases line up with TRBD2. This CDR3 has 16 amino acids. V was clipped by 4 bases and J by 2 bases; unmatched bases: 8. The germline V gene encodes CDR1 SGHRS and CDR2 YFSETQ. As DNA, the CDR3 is TGCGCCAGCAGCAAAGGCCGACTAGCGGGGACCTACGAGCAGTACTTC. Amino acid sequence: CASSKGRLAGTYEQYF.

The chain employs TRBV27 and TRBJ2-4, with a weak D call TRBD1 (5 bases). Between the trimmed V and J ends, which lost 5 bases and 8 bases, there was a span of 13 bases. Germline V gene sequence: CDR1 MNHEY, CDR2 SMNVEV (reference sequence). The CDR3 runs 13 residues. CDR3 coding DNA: TGTGCCAGCAGTGCTAGACAGTGGGACATTCAGTACTTC. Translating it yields CASSARQWDIQYF.

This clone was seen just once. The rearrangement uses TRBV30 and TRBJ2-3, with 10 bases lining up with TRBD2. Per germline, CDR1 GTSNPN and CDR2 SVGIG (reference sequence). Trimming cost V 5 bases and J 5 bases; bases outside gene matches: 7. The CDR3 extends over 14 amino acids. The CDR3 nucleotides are TGTGCCTGGTCCAGCGGGGGGGCACGAGATACGCAGTATTTT. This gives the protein CAWSSGGARDTQYF.

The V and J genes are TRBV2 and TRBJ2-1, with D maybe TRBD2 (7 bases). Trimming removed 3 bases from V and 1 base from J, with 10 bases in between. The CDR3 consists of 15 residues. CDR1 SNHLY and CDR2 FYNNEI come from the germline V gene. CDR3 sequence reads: CASSERGGSYNEQFF. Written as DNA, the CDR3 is TGTGCCAGCAGTGAGAGGGGGGGATCCTACAATGAGCAGTTCTTC.

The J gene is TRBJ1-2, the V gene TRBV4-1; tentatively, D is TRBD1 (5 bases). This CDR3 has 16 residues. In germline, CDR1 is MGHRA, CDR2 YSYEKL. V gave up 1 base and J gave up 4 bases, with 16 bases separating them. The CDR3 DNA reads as TGCGCCAGCAGCCAAGTATCGGGGGAGTTATCCTATGGCTACACCTTC. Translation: CASSQVSGELSYGYTF.

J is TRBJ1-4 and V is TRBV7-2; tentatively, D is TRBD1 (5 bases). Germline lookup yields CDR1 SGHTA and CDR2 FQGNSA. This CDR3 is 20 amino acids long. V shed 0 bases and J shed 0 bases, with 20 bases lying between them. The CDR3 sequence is CASSLADSSRLIATNEKLFF. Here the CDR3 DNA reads TGTGCCAGCAGCTTAGCCGACAGTTCAAGGCTGATTGCAACTAATGAAAAACTGTTTTTT. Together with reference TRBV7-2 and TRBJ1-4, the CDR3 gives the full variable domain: GAGVSQSPSNKVTEKGKDVELRCDPISGHTALYWYRQSLGQGLEFLIYFQGNSAPDKSGLPSDRFSAERTGGSVSTLTIQRTQQEDSAVYLCASSLADSSRLIATNEKLFFGSGTQLSVL.

The chain's CDR3 is CASREIAGDYEQYF. The CDR3 DNA is TGCGCCAGCAGAGAAATCGCAGGGGACTACGAGCAGTACTTC. The J gene is TRBJ2-7, the V gene TRBV10-2, with D perhaps TRBD1 (6 bases). V dropped 6 bases and J dropped 3 bases, with 15 bases sitting between them. The CDR3 totals 14 residues. The germline CDR1 and CDR2 sequences are WSHSY and SAAADI.